This T cell receptor beta chain came from a study of T and B cells in COVID-19 patients. Study background: Blood was sampled from COVID-19 patients who were either actively infected or recovered.

Multiplex PCR with BIOMED2 TRB-A/B primer pools amplified TRB rearrangements. One entry per CDR3 protein, called by TCRdb with MiXCR from the multiplex PCR reads. This table holds roughly 3,500 distinct CDR3 sequences, around 23% found once. Each TRB amplification used roughly 220-550 ng of genomic DNA from blood. The germline gives CDR1 MNHNS, CDR2 SASEGT. The CDR3 totals 13 residues. V shed 10 bases, J shed 5 bases, and the junction held 7 bases outside the gene matches. Sequencing was carried out using blood. V is TRBV6-1 and J is TRBJ2-7, with 11 bases that match TRBD1. This sequence was found in a human donor with active COVID-19. The CDR3 DNA follows: TGTGCCAACAGGGTGGGACAGGGGGACGAGCAGTACTTC. Residues: CANRVGQGDEQYF.